This T cell receptor (beta chain) was observed in a study of T cells after somatic rescue of genetic block. This CDR3 has 13 residues. CDR1 and CDR2 from the germline V gene are MNHEY and SMNVEV (reference sequence). V shed 6 bases and J shed 4 bases, with 7 bases lying between them. Profiled with immunoSEQ multiplex PCR; TCRdb holds only in-frame clones, not every one. There are 68,000 or so clones in the sample; about nine tenths occur only once, and just under 3% lies in the top ten. This clone was recorded once. This sequence joins TRBV27 and TRBJ2-6; D might be TRBD1 (5 bases). The TCR was taken from a man in his forties. What was sequenced was peripheral blood mononuclear cells (PBMCs). The CDR3 sequence: CASRGLGANVLTF. For the CDR3, the DNA is TGTGCCAGCAGGGGGCTGGGGGCCAACGTCCTGACTTTC.